This entry lists 3 T cell receptor beta chains sequenced from one sample in a study of early T cells in non-severe SARS-CoV-2 infection. TCRdb used MiXCR to reprocess the 5' RACE reads, holding one entry per CDR3 protein. The profile shows more than 80,000 distinct CDR3 sequences, around a sixth of them singletons. Sequencing input: whole blood. The receptors here all came from an adult who was a healthcare worker with PCR-confirmed SARS-CoV-2 infection or an uninfected control (not recorded which).

The V gene is TRBV7-2, the J gene TRBJ2-7; TRBD2 aligns across 7 bases. CDR3 length equals 14 residues. The V gene's germline CDR1 is SGHTA and CDR2 FQGNSA. The V segment lost 5 bases and the J segment 3 bases; nucleotides outside the gene matches: 7. CDR3 coding DNA: TGTGCCAGCAGCAAAGGACTAGTTAACTACGAGCAGTACTTC. Protein: CASSKGLVNYEQYF.

This chain connects TRBV20-1 to TRBJ2-5, with D perhaps matching TRBD2 (7 bases). The CDR3 has 13 amino acids. CDR1 DFQATT and CDR2 SNEGSKA come from the germline V gene (reference sequence). The V end lost 6 bases, the J end lost 5 bases, and 16 bases lay between the germline ends. CDR3 nucleotide sequence: TGCAGTGCACCCCGGGGGGCCCGGGAGACCCAGTACTTC. Translated, it gives CSAPRGARETQYF.

The chain combines TRBV11-2 with TRBJ2-2; D uncertain. With 3 bases removed from V and 0 bases from J, the gap between germline ends came to 8 bases. This CDR3 is built from 15 residues. Germline V gene data show CDR1 as SGHAT and CDR2 as FQNNGV. This CDR3 is CASSFRSANTGELFF. The CDR3 DNA follows: TGTGCCAGCAGCTTCAGGTCAGCGAACACCGGGGAGCTGTTTTTT.